These 18 T cell receptor beta chains were sequenced from one sample in a study of human T cells and chemical hapten exposure. Time point reported: patch test 2, 6 weeks after DPC sensitization. Treatment indicated: therapeutic diphenylcyclopropenone sensitization with weekly scalp DPC. From the RACE reads, TCRdb called clonotypes with MiXCR, one entry per CDR3 protein. The sample has about 140,000 distinct CDR3 sequences; roughly 10% are singletons. The sample here was whole blood, taken in connection with sensitization to the hapten diphenylcyclopropenone (DPC). Every receptor here comes from a woman aged 50 to 60 with alopecia areata. Some clones in this sample may be carry-over from other donors' samples.

J is TRBJ2-5 and V is TRBV7-9; D is unresolved. The CDR3 has 14 residues. Germline lookup yields CDR1 SEHNR and CDR2 FQNEAQ (reference sequence). V lost 1 base and J 1 base, leaving 7 bases between the germline ends. The CDR3 spells CASSLELLQETQYF. In nucleotides, the CDR3 is TGTGCCAGCAGCTTAGAACTACTCCAAGAGACCCAGTACTTC.

This clonotype was found many times. CDR3 amino acids: CSARDAGYNEQFF. CDR3 coding DNA: TGCAGTGCTAGAGACGCAGGCTACAATGAGCAGTTCTTC. The chain carries TRBV20-1 and TRBJ2-1; D ambiguous. The CDR3 is 13 amino acids. Trimming pared 0 bases from V and 3 bases from J, leaving 6 bases between. Per germline, CDR1 DFQATT and CDR2 SNEGSKA (reference sequence).

This sequence joins TRBV2 and TRBJ1-6; tentative D call: TRBD1 (5 bases). Trimming left V 7 bases short and J 10 bases short, with 20 bases between. CDR3 size: 15 residues. Germline CDR1 is SNHLY and CDR2 is FYNNEI. The chain's CDR3 is CASKASGQPGSPLHF. The CDR3 region has the DNA TGTGCCAGCAAAGCGTCGGGGCAGCCTGGATCACCCCTCCACTTT.

At least ten counts were recorded for this clonotype. V and J are TRBV11-3 and TRBJ2-7, with D perhaps TRBD1 or TRBD2 (5 bases each). Germline CDR1 is SGHNT and CDR2 is YENEEA. Trimming took 3 bases from V and 4 from J, leaving 10 bases between them. This CDR3 comprises 13 residues. The CDR3 region is CASSLGEGYEQYF. CDR3 coding DNA: TGTGCCAGCAGCTTGGGCGAGGGGTACGAGCAGTACTTC.

This clonotype showed up many times. The V gene is TRBV7-9, the J gene TRBJ1-5, with no clear D. The V end lost 5 bases, the J end lost 4 bases, and 12 bases lay between the germline ends. Germline V lookup: CDR1 SEHNR, CDR2 FQNEAQ (reference sequence). This CDR3 spans 14 amino acids. The CDR3 nucleotides read TGTGCCAGCAGCGTGGGCGGCAGTAATCAGCCCCAGCATTTT. This translates into CASSVGGSNQPQHF. Full variable domain (missing parts from reference TRBV7-9 and TRBJ1-5): DTGVSQNPRHKITKRGQNVTFRCDPISEHNRLYWYRQTLGQGPEFLTYFQNEAQLEKSRLLSDRFSAERPKGSFSTLEIQRTEQGDSAMYLCASSVGGSNQPQHFGDGTRLSIL.

Details on this clonotype: At one end the junction does not follow the germline gene, possibly because of a read error. The chain employs TRBV6-6 and TRBJ2-3; a weak D match, TRBD1 (5 bases). The germline V gene encodes CDR1 MNHNY and CDR2 SVGAGI (reference sequence). The CDR3 contains 21 residues. This CDR3 reads CASSYSIIAGRAGWGTDTQYF. DNA of the CDR3: TGTGCCAGCAGTTACTCGATCATTGCCGGTAGGGCCGGGTGGGGCACAGATACGCAGTATTTC.

This clonotype has just a few counts. The chain couples TRBV24-1 to TRBJ2-3; 7 positions match TRBD1. The CDR3 spans 15 residues. V lost 7 bases and J lost 0; bases outside the gene matches: 6. Per the germline V gene, CDR1 is KGHDR and CDR2 is SFDVKD. CDR3 residues: CATRTGIGSTDTQYF. CDR3 coding DNA: TGTGCCACCAGGACAGGGATTGGAAGCACAGATACGCAGTATTTT.

The chain employs TRBV27 and TRBJ2-7; TRBD2 matches at 7 bases. The V gene end was trimmed by 4 bases and the J gene end by 0 bases; junction bases not matched to a gene: 9. This CDR3 has 16 residues. Per germline, CDR1 MNHEY and CDR2 SMNVEV (reference sequence). The DNA for the CDR3 is TGTGCCAGCAGTTGGTGGGGAGGGAGGGCCTCCTACGAGCAGTACTTC. The encoded protein is CASSWWGGRASYEQYF.

The chain couples TRBV29-1 to TRBJ1-6; TRBD1 agrees at 10 bases. Trimming removed 6 bases from V and 10 bases from J; junction bases left unmatched: 3. From germline, CDR1 is SQVTM and CDR2 ANQGSEA. The CDR3 has 12 amino acids. CDR3 region: CSVGTGDSPLHF. The CDR3 region has the DNA TGCAGCGTCGGGACAGGGGACTCACCCCTCCACTTT.

The chain uses TRBV15 and TRBJ2-7, with D unclear. Germline V CDR1 and CDR2: LNHNV, YYDKDF (reference sequence). The CDR3 loop spans 14 amino acids. Trimming took off 1 base at V and 3 bases at J, with 10 bases between the two ends. CDR3 DNA sequence: TGTGCCACCAGCAGAGGTCCAAGCTTCTACGAGCAGTACTTC. Protein sequence: CATSRGPSFYEQYF.

This sequence joins TRBV10-2 and TRBJ1-6, with 8 positions matching TRBD1. CDR3 length: 15 residues. After removal of 4 bases from V and 7 bases from J, the junction contained 6 bases not matched to a gene. Per germline, CDR1 WSHSY and CDR2 SAAADI. The CDR3 loop is CASSVLDRGNSPLHF. CDR3 nucleotide sequence: TGCGCCAGCAGTGTCCTAGACAGGGGAAATTCACCCCTCCACTTT.

The chain employs TRBV12-3 or TRBV12-4 and TRBJ2-7; no clear D gene. The V and J ends lost 5 bases and 0 bases respectively, with 17 bases between them. This CDR3 contains 16 residues. Here the CDR3 DNA reads TGTGCCAGCAGTGCCTGGGCCTTTGGGCTCTCCTACGAGCAGTACTTC. Its protein product is CASSAWAFGLSYEQYF.

The chain couples TRBV19 to TRBJ2-3; TRBD1 agrees at 8 bases. The germline V gene has CDR1 LNHDA and CDR2 SQIVND (reference sequence). The V segment lost 1 base and the J segment 5 bases; nucleotides outside the gene matches: 2. The length of the CDR3 is 14 residues. The CDR3 spells CASSIGQGRDTQYF. The CDR3 DNA follows: TGTGCCAGTAGTATAGGACAGGGGAGAGATACGCAGTATTTT.

The V and J genes are TRBV30 and TRBJ1-5; the match to TRBD1 covers 8 bases. From germline, CDR1 is GTSNPN and CDR2 SVGIG (reference sequence). The CDR3 sequence is 13 residues long. The V segment lost 4 bases and the J segment 3 bases; nucleotides outside the gene matches: 2. CDR3 DNA sequence: TGTGCCTGGACAGGGGGCCCCAATCAGCCCCAGCATTTT. Residues: CAWTGGPNQPQHF. The variable domain in full, completed from reference TRBV30 and TRBJ1-5, reads SQTIHQWPATLVQPVGSPLSLECTVEGTSNPNLYWYRQAAGRGLQLLFYSVGIGQISSEVPQNLSASRPQDRQFILSSKKLLLSDSGFYLCAWTGGPNQPQHFGDGTRLSIL.

The rearrangement links TRBV12-3 or TRBV12-4 to TRBJ2-7; possibly TRBD2 for D (5 bases). Trimming removed 7 bases from V and 5 bases from J, with 15 bases in between. This CDR3 has 13 amino acids. The DNA of the CDR3 is TGTGCCAGCACTCGGGGTTATGTGAACGAGCAGTACTTC. It is translated as CASTRGYVNEQYF.

This clonotype was seen more than once but under ten times. CDR3 in DNA: TGCAGTGCTAGATTTAACACTGAAGCTTTCTTT. Its translation: CSARFNTEAFF. The rearrangement joins TRBV20-1 to TRBJ1-1, with no clear D. The CDR3 sequence is 11 residues long. Germline assignment: CDR1 DFQATT and CDR2 SNEGSKA (reference sequence). Trimming shortened V by 2 bases and J by 2 bases, and 3 bases separated the two germline ends.

This chain joins TRBV5-1 and TRBJ2-7; no reliable D call. V lost 4 bases, J lost 0 bases, and 8 bases lay in between. CDR1 is SGHRS and CDR2 is YFSETQ in the germline V gene. The CDR3 sequence is 13 residues long. CDR3 protein: CASSPGPSYEQYF. The CDR3 DNA reads as TGCGCCAGCAGCCCCGGGCCCTCCTACGAGCAGTACTTC. The entire variable domain, with the rest obtained from reference TRBV5-1 and TRBJ2-7, is as follows: KAGVTQTPRYLIKTRGQQVTLSCSPISGHRSVSWYQQTPGQGLQFLFEYFSETQRNKGNFPGRFSGRQFSNSRSEMNVSTLELGDSALYLCASSPGPSYEQYFGPGTRLTVT.

This clonotype was detected a few times. Compared with germline, one end of the junction differs, possibly owing to a read error. This chain connects TRBV3-1 to TRBJ1-2; D is uncertain. Germline V lookup: CDR1 LGHDT, CDR2 YNNKEL (reference sequence). The CDR3 contains 12 residues. The CDR3 here is CASSKEGYGYTF. CDR3 in DNA: TGTGCCAGCAGCAAAGAAGGCTATGGCTACACCTTC.